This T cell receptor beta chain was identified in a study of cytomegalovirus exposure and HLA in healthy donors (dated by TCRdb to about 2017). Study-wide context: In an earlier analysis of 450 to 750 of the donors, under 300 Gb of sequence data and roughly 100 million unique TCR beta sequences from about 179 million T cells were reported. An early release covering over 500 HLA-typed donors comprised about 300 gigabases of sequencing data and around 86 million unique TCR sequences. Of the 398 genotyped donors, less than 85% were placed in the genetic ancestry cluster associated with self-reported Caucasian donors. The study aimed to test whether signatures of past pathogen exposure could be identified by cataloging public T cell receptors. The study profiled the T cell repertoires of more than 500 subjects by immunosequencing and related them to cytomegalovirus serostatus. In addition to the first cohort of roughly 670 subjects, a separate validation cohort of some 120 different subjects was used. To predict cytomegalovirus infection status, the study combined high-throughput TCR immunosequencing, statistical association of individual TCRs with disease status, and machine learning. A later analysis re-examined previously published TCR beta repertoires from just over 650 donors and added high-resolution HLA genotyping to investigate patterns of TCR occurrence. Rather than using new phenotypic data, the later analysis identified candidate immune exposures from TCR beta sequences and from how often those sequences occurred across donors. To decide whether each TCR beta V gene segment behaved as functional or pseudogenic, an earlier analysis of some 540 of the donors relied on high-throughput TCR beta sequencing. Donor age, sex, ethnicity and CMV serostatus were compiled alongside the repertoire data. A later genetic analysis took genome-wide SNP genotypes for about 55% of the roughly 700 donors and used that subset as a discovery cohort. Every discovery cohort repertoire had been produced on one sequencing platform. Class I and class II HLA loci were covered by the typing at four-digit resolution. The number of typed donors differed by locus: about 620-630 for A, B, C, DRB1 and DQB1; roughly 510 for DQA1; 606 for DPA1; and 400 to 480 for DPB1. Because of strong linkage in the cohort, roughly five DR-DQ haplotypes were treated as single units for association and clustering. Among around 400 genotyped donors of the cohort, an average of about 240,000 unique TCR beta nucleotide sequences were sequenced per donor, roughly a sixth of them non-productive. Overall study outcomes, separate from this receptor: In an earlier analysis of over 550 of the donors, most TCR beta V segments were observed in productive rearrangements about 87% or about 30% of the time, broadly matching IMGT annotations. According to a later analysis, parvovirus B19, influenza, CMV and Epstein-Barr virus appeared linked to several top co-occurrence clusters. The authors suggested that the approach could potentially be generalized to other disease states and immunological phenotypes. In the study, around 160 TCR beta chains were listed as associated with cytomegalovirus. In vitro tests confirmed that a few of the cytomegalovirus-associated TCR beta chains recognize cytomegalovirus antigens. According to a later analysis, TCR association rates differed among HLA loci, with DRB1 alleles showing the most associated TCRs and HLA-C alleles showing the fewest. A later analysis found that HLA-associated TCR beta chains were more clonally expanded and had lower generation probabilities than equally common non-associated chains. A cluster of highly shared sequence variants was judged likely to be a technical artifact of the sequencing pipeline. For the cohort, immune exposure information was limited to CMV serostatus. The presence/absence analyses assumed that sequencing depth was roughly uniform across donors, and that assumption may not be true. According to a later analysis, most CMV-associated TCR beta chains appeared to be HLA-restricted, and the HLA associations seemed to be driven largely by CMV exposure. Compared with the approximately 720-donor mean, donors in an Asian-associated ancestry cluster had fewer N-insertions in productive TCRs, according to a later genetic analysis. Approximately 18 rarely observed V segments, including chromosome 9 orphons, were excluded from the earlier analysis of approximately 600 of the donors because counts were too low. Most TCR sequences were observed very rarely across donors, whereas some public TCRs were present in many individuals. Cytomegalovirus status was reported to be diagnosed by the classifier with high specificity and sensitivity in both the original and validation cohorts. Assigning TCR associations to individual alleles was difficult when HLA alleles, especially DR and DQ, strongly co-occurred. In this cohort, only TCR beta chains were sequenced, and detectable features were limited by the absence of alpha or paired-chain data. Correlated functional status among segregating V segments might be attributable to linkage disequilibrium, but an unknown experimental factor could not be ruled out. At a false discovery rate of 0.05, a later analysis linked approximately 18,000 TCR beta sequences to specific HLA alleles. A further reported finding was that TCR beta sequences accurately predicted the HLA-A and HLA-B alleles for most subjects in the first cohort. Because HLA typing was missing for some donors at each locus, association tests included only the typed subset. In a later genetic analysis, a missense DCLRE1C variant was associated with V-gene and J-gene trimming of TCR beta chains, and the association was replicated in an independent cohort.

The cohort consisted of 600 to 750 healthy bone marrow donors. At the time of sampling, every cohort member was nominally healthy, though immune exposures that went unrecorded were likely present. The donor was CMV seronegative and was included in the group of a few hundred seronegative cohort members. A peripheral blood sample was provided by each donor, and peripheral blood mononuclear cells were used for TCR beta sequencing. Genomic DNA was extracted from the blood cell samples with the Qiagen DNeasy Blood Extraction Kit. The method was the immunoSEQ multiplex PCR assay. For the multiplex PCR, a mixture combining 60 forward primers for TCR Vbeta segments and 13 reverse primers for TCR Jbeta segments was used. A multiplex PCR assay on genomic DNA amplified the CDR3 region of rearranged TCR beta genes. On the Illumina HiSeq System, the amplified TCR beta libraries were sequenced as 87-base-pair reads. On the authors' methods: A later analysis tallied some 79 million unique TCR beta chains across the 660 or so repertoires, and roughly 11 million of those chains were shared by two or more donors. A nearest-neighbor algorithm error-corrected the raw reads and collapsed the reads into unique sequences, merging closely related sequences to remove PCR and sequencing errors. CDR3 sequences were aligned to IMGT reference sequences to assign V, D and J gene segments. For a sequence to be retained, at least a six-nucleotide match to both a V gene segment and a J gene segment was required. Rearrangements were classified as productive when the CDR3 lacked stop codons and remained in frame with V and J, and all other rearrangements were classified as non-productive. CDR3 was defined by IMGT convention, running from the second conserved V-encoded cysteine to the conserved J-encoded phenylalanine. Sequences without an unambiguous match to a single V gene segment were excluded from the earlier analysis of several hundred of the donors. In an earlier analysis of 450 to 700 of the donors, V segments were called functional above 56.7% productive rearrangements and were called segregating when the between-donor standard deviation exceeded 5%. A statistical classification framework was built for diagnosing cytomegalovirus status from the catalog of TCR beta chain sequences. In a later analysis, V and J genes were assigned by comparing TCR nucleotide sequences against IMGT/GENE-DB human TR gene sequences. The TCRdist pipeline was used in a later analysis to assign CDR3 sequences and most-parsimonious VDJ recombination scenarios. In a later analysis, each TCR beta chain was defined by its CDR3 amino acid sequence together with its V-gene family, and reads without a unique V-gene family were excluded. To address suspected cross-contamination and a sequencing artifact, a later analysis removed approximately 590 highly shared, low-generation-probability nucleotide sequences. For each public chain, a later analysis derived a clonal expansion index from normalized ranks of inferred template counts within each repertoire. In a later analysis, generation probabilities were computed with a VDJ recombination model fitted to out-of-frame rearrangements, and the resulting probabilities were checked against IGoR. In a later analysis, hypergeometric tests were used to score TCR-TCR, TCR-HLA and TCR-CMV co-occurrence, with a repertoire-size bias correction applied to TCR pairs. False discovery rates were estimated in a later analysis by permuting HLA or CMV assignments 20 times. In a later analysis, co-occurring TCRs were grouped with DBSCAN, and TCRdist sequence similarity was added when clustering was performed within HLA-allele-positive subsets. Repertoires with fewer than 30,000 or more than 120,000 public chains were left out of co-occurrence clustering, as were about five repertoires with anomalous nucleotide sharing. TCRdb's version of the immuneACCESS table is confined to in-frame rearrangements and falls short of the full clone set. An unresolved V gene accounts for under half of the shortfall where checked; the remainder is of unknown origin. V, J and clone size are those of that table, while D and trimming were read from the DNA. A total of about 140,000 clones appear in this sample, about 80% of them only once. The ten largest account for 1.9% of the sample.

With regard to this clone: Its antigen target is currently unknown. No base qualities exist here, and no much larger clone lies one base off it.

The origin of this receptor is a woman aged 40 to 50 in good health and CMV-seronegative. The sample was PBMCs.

The CDR3 is CASSLGLAGGTGELFF. The sequenced DNA: TGTGCCAGCAGCTTGGGACTAGCGGGAGGTACCGGGGAGCTGTTTTTT. The chain was built from TRBV5-4 and TRBJ2-2, with 13 bases matching TRBD2. Germline trimming amounts to 0 bases on V and 5 bases on J, with 1 as the count of junction bases outside the gene matches. The cysteine opens and the phenylalanine closes a CDR3 of 16 amino acids. CDR3 DNA only is kept here, 48 bases in frame from base 1. As encoded in the germline V gene (reference sequence), CDR1 is SGHNT while CDR2 is YYREEE.